This TCR beta chain was observed in a study of blood T cell repertoires in COVID-19. Study-level information: Donors in the United States, Italy and Spain gave samples during acute or convalescent COVID-19. In each case, the material was cDNA or gDNA derived from T cells, B-cell-depleted T cells, or PBMCs.

Authors' methods: Estimation of nucleated cell counts relied on the amplification of reference gene primers. Profiling relied on immunoSEQ multiplex PCR, and the TCRdb table lists in-frame clones only, not all of them. The V and J calls and clone size were taken over from that table, and D and trimming were inferred from the DNA. The top ten hold more than 3.5% of the sample, which has 150,000 to 190,000 clones, roughly four fifths seen once. This clone turned up a few times. V lost 0 bases and J 2 bases, leaving 14 bases between the germline ends. Germline lookup yields CDR1 GTSNPN and CDR2 SVGIG (reference sequence). This CDR3 is 15 amino acids long.

What was sequenced was peripheral blood. The V and J genes are TRBV30 and TRBJ2-7, with a weak D call TRBD2 (6 bases). This receptor was obtained from a woman of 80 years or more with acute or convalescent COVID-19. The CDR3 sequence is CAWSVRERLPYEQYF. The CDR3 DNA reads TGTGCCTGGAGTGTACGGGAGCGGCTGCCCTACGAGCAGTACTTC.